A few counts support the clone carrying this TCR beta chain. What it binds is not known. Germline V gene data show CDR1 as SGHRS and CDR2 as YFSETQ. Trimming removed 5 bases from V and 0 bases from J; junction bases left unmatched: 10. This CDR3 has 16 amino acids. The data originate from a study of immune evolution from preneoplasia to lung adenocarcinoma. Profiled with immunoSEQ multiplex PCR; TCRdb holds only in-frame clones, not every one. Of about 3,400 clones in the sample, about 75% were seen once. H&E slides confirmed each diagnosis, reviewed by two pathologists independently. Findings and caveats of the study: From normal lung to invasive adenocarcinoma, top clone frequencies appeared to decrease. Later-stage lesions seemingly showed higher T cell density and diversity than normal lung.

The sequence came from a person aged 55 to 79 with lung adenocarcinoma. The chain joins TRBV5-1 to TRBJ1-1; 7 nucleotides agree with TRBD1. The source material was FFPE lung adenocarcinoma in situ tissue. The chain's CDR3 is CASRYVPGQMNTEAFF. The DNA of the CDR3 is TGCGCCAGCAGATATGTCCCGGGACAGATGAACACTGAAGCTTTCTTT.